The 4 T cell receptor beta chains given below trace back to one sample, sequenced in a study of blood T cells in healthy people across ages. Alongside a J-beta primer mix, a sample-barcoded 5' primer served in a second PCR lasting roughly 7 to 11 cycles. MiXCR was run by TCRdb on the 5' RACE reads, yielding one entry per CDR3 protein. Here the sample spans some 730,000 distinct CDR3 sequences, around a fifth being singletons. The sample comprised blood. These receptors were taken from a man in his sixties or seventies in good health.

In its sample, this clonotype was seen a few times. V is TRBV12-3 or TRBV12-4 and J is TRBJ2-3; the D gene is possibly TRBD1 (6 bases). CDR3 length equals 14 residues. Trimming stripped 8 bases from V and 3 bases from J, with 15 bases between. The CDR3 DNA is TGTGCCAGCCTCAAGGGGGTCAGGACAGATACGCAGTATTTT. It encodes CASLKGVRTDTQYF.

V and J are TRBV6-2 or TRBV6-3 and TRBJ2-7; unclear D gene. Germline assignment: CDR1 MNHEY and CDR2 SVGEGT. This CDR3 has 11 residues. The V end lost 6 bases, the J end lost 7 bases, and 10 bases lay between the germline ends. In nucleotides, the CDR3 is TGTGCCAGCAGCCTGACGTGGGAGCAGTACTTC. Its translation is CASSLTWEQYF.

This clonotype was counted once. The rearrangement joins TRBV11-1 to TRBJ1-4; D gene unclear. Germline V CDR1 and CDR2: SGHAT, FQDESV (reference sequence). This CDR3 contains 14 residues. V dropped 3 bases and J dropped 8 bases, with 13 bases sitting between them. The CDR3 region is CASSFRPTPEKLFF. CDR3 in DNA: TGTGCCAGCAGCTTCAGGCCCACCCCGGAAAAACTGTTTTTT.

This chain joins TRBV20-1 and TRBJ1-1; D might be TRBD1 (5 bases). Per germline, CDR1 DFQATT and CDR2 SNEGSKA (reference sequence). The CDR3 is 14 residues long. V was trimmed by 1 base and J by 6 bases, leaving 15 bases between them. CDR3 in DNA: TGCAGTGCTAGAGGGGACGGCCCGGGCCCTGAAGCTTTCTTT. Translating gives CSARGDGPGPEAFF.